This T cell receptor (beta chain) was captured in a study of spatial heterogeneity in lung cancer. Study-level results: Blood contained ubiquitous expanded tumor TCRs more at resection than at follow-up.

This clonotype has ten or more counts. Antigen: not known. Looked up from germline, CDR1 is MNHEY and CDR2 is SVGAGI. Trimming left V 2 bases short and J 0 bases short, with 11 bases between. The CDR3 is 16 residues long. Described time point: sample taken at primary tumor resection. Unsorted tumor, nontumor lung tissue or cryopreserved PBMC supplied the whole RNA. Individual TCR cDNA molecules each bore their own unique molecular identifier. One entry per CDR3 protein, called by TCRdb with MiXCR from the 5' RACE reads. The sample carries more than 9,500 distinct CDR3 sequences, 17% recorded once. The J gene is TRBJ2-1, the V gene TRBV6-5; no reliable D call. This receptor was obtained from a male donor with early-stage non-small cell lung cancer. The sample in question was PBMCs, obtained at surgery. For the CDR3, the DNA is TGTGCCAGCAGTTACGGCGGCCCTAGCTCCTACAATGAGCAGTTCTTC. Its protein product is CASSYGGPSSYNEQFF.